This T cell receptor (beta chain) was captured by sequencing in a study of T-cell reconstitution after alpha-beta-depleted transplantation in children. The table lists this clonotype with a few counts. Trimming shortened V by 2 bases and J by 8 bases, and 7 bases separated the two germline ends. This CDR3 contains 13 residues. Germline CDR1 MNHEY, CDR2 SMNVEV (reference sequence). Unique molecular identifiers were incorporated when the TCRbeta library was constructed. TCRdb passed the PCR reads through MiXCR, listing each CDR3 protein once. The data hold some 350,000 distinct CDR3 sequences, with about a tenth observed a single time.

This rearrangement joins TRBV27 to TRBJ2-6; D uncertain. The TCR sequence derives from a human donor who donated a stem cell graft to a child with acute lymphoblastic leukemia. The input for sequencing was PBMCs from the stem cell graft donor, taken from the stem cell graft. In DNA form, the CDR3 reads TGTGCCAGCAGTTTACTCGGGCCCAACGTCCTGACTTTC. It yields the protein CASSLLGPNVLTF.